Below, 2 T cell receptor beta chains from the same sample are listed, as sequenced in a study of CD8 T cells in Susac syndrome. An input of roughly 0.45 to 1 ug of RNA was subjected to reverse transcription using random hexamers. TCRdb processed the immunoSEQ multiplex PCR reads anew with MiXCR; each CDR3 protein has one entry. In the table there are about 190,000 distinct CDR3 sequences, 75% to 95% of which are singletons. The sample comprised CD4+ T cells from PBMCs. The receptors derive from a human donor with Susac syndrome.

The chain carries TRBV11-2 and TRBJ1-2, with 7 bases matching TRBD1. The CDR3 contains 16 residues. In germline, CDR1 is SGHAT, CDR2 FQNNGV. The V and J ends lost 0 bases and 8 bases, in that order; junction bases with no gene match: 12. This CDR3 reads CASSLETGQTSSGYTF. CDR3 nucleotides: TGTGCCAGCAGCTTAGAAACGGGACAGACCAGCTCAGGCTACACCTTC. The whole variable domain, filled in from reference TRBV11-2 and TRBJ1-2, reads EAGVAQSPRYKIIEKRQSVAFWCNPISGHATLYWYQQILGQGPKLLIQFQNNGVVDDSQLPKDRFSAERLKGVDSTLKIQPAKLEDSAVYLCASSLETGQTSSGYTFGSGTRLTVV.

The CDR3 protein is CATRDVLTDTQYF. Here the CDR3 DNA reads TGTGCCACTAGGGACGTACTCACAGATACGCAGTATTTT. The chain recombines TRBV10-3 with TRBJ2-3, with D possibly called TRBD1 or TRBD2 (5 bases each). Germline V gene data show CDR1 as ENHRY and CDR2 as SYGVKD. The CDR3 is made up of 13 amino acids. V lost 10 bases to trimming and J lost 2 bases, with 13 bases between them.